A selection of T cell receptor beta chains follows, all from one sample in a study of T cells in tuberculosis. Some clones are missing from TCRdb's copy, which holds only in-frame ones; the method was immunoSEQ multiplex PCR. The sample yields 30,000 to 40,000 clones, under 95% seen once. Sequencing was performed on PBMCs, taken at tuberculosis diagnosis. These receptors all stem from an adult with tuberculosis. Both conserved end residues are part of each CDR3. A D gene is named only where the DNA matches it firmly. For some rows the clone size is stated as once, few or many, or as a class when expanded; others skip it.

. . TRBJ2-3 TRBV5-4 CASSPGDGSSTDTQYF TGTGCCAGCAGCCCGGGGGACGGCTCTAGCACAGATACGCAGTATTTT
. TRBD1 TRBJ1-2 TRBV2 CASSIGQGAAPDGYTF TGTGCCAGCAGTATAGGGCAGGGGGCAGCTCCGGATGGCTACACCTTC
. . TRBJ1-5 TRBV27 CASSHPPEREADQPQHF TGTGCCAGCAGTCACCCACCTGAGAGGGAGGCCGACCAGCCCCAGCATTTT
. . TRBJ2-7 TRBV4-3 CASSQERGLEQYF TGCGCCAGCAGCCAAGAACGAGGACTCGAGCAGTACTTC
once . TRBJ2-3 TRBV7-8 CASSRDPGVTDTQYF TGTGCCAGCAGCCGGGACCCGGGGGTCACAGATACGCAGTATTTT
. . TRBJ1-1 TRBV6-1 CASSEGQIPNVMNTEAFF TGTGCCAGCAGTGAAGGGCAAATCCCCAACGTTATGAACACTGAAGCTTTCTTT
. . TRBJ2-1 TRBV5-4 CASSFRGGATYNEQFF TGTGCCAGCAGCTTTAGAGGCGGGGCGACCTACAATGAGCAGTTCTTC
. TRBD1 TRBJ1-5 TRBV19 CASSIDWTGNSNQPQHF TGTGCCAGTAGTATAGACTGGACAGGAAATAGCAATCAGCCCCAGCATTTT
. . TRBJ2-1 TRBV5-1 CASSIGTVRNEQFF TGCGCCAGCAGCATCGGGACTGTTCGTAATGAGCAGTTCTTC
. TRBD1 TRBJ1-1 TRBV6-5 CASSSHRGRNTEAFF TGTGCCAGCAGTTCTCACAGGGGGCGGAACACTGAAGCTTTCTTT
. TRBD2 TRBJ2-7 TRBV27 CASSPGTSGPTYEQYF TGTGCCAGCAGTCCGGGGACTAGCGGGCCAACCTACGAGCAGTACTTC
. . TRBJ1-6 TRBV6-4 CASSDRPPLPLHF TGTGCCAGCAGTGATCGCCCCCCACTACCCCTCCACTTT
. TRBD1 TRBJ2-2 TRBV28 CASSLDRGGRELFF TGTGCCAGCAGTCTGGACAGGGGGGGAAGGGAGCTGTTTTTT
. TRBD2 TRBJ2-7 TRBV5-5 CASTKSGVNSYEQYF TGTGCCAGCACTAAGAGCGGGGTTAACTCCTACGAGCAGTACTTC
. TRBD2 TRBJ2-7 TRBV7-2 CASSQSAGRQYEQYF TGTGCCAGCAGCCAGTCAGCGGGGCGGCAGTACGAGCAGTACTTC
. TRBD1 TRBJ1-3 TRBV9 CASSPGGQGKNTIYF TGTGCCAGCAGCCCCGGAGGACAGGGGAAAAACACCATATATTTT
. TRBD1 TRBJ1-2 TRBV7-2 CASSSLDRALYGYTF TGTGCCAGCAGCTCCTTGGACAGGGCTCTCTATGGCTACACCTTC
. TRBD1 TRBJ1-5 TRBV7-8 CASSWTGVNQPQHF TGTGCCAGCAGCTGGACAGGGGTTAATCAGCCCCAGCATTTT
. TRBD2 TRBJ2-7 TRBV4-3 CASSQAAGLVYEQYF TGCGCCAGCAGCCAAGCAGCGGGACTAGTCTACGAGCAGTACTTC
. . TRBJ2-1 TRBV11-2 CASSSLLGEVGYNEQFF TGTGCCAGCAGCTCGCTTCTCGGGGAGGTGGGTTACAATGAGCAGTTCTTC
. . TRBJ1-3 TRBV19 CASMGRGYSSGNTIYF TGTGCCAGTATGGGCAGGGGTTACTCCTCTGGAAACACCATATATTTT
. . TRBJ1-6 TRBV5-1 CASREGTGGDYSPLHF TGCGCCAGCAGAGAAGGTACCGGCGGGGATTATTCACCCCTCCACTTT
. TRBD2 TRBJ2-1 TRBV5-6 CASSEKRERGAYNEQFF TGTGCCAGCAGTGAGAAAAGAGAGCGGGGGGCTTACAATGAGCAGTTCTTC
. TRBD2 TRBJ2-3 TRBV9 CARGDLGGATDTQYF TGTGCCAGGGGCGACCTCGGGGGGGCCACAGATACGCAGTATTTT
. TRBD1 TRBJ1-5 TRBV4-2 CASSLGLGTAVNQPQHF TGTGCCAGCAGCCTTGGCCTCGGGACAGCGGTAAATCAGCCCCAGCATTTT
. . TRBJ1-2 TRBV6-5 CASSYSAGNYGYTF TGTGCCAGCAGTTACTCAGCAGGAAACTATGGCTACACCTTC